What follows is one T cell receptor beta chain and its context. V lost 4 bases, J lost 7 bases, and 6 bases stayed unmatched. The CDR3 is made up of 15 amino acids. Germline-derived CDR1 and CDR2 are MGHRA and YSYEKL. These data are taken from a study of blood T cell repertoires in COVID-19. Profiled with immunoSEQ multiplex PCR; TCRdb holds only in-frame clones, not every one. Of 410,000 or so clones listed, 86% were seen once; the top ten hold almost 1.5%. The sequencing sample was made of peripheral blood. This sequence joins TRBV4-1 and TRBJ2-2; TRBD1 aligns across 10 bases. The receptor's source is a woman aged 30 to 39 with active or convalescent COVID-19. The CDR3 is CASSPRDRGSGELFF. The CDR3 DNA reads as TGCGCCAGCAGCCCCCGGGACAGGGGCAGCGGGGAGCTGTTTTTT.